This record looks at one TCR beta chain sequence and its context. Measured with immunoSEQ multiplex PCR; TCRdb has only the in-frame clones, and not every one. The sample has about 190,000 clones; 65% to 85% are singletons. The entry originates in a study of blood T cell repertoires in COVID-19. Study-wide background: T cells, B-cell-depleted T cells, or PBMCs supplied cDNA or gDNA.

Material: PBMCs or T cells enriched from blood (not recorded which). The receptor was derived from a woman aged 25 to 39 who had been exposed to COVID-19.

CDR3 protein: CASSLEVQGAGYTF. CDR3 nucleotide sequence: TGCGCCAGCAGCTTGGAGGTTCAGGGGGCGGGCTACACCTTC. This rearrangement joins TRBV5-1 to TRBJ1-2; 8 nucleotides line up with TRBD1. Germline CDR1 SGHRS, CDR2 YFSETQ. The CDR3 is 14 amino acids. J was trimmed by 8 bases and V by 0 bases; bases with no gene match: 6.